The TCR beta chain under discussion was sequenced for a study of post-analysis software for immune sequencing data (dated by TCRdb to 2014 to 2015). Regarding the complete study: Recorded disease courses included relapsing-remitting, secondary progressive and progressive-relapsing multiple sclerosis, with some patients lacking subtype annotation. A subset of samples was prepared in parallel using single-end sample barcoding, then pooled and co-amplified after Illumina adapter ligation. Patient repertoires were compared against ten to eleven previously published healthy control repertoires from donors aged roughly 6 to 28 years. What the work shows at the level of the full study, not this receptor alone: The control group was slightly older than the multiple sclerosis patient group. A handful of TRBV segments, including TRBV5-6, TRBV5-1 and TRBV20-1, were significantly more frequent in patients than controls. Direct clustering with F measure revealed strong co-clustering of samples prepared in the same batch, which led to a batch-effect correction. Multiple sclerosis patients had significantly lower normalized Chao1 diversity than controls, a result that suggests substantial peripheral T-cell clonal expansion.

Libraries came from PCR. This sample was sequenced with an Illumina HiSeq 2500. To reduce PCR and sequencing biases, unique molecular identifiers were built into the TCR beta cDNA libraries. Per 1 to 10 million input T cells, roughly 500,000 cDNA molecules were obtained, such that each molecule approximated one T cell. The patient libraries were prepared and sequenced with the same protocol used for the earlier healthy control dataset. Within a given batch, samples were prepared together, multiplexed and sequenced on the same HiSeq lane. The paper's data handling went like this. MIGEC handled the raw barcoded reads, throwing out single-read molecular identifier groups before consensus assembly and CDR3 extraction. VDJtools was used for post-analysis of the clonotype tables, and diversity was normalized by down-sampling every dataset to the size of the smallest sample. To correct batch-related cross-sample contamination, repertoire overlap clustering matched CDR3 amino acid sequences but not nucleotide sequences. TCRdb reran the public reads through fastp at Q25 and MiXCR, keeping productive beta chains. Each entry merges the rows of one CDR3 protein and shows their most common DNA and genes. TCRdb, not the original authors, processed these V and J calls. The sample table records roughly 800,000 distinct CDR3 sequences; around 53% of these occur just once. The ten largest clones take up about 4.5% of the sample.

TCR beta repertoires were profiled from peripheral blood of about a dozen young patients with multiple sclerosis to demonstrate the VDJtools post-analysis software. The multiple sclerosis patients were children and adolescents between about 6 and 15 years of age. Turning to this clonotype: It has no known antigen specificity. No much larger clone exists at a distance of one base, and base qualities are not known.

V is reduced by 0 bases and J by 7 bases, leaving a spacing of 16 bases between them. CDR1 and CDR2, per the germline V gene, are SGHRS and YFSETQ. The CDR3 contains 15 residues, cysteine and phenylalanine counted. The entry retains the CDR3 DNA only, 45 bases that are in frame from base 1. The TCR comes from a girl under 18 with multiple sclerosis. Recombination connected TRBV5-1 to TRBJ1-1; the D region possibly corresponds to TRBD1 (5 bases align). Sequencing input: blood. The DNA sequence is given as TGCGCCAGCAGCTTGGCCAGCGGGGACCCACGTGAAGCTTTCTTT. This translates into CASSLASGDPREAFF.